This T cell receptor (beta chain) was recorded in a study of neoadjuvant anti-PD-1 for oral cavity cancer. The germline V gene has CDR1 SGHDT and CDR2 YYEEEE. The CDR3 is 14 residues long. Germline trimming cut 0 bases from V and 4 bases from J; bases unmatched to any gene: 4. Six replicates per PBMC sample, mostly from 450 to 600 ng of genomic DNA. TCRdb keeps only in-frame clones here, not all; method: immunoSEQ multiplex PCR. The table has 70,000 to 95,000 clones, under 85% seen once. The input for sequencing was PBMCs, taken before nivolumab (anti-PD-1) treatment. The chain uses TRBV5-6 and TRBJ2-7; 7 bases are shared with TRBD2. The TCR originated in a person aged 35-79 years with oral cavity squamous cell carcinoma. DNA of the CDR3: TGTGCCAGCAGCTTGGCGGTGGGAGGGTACGAGCAGTACTTC. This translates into CASSLAVGGYEQYF.